The 31 T cell receptor beta chains given below trace back to one sample, sequenced in a study of cytomegalovirus exposure and HLA in healthy donors (dated by TCRdb to the late 2010s). To prepare the library, the immunoSEQ multiplex PCR assay was applied. Not all clones reach the TCRdb copy of this immuneACCESS table, which keeps in-frame sequences only. Checked studies attribute under half of the gap to unresolved V genes and leave the rest unexplained. The sample has 90,000 to 110,000 clones on record, about 90% of them singletons. The top ten hold about 2% of the sample. The sequencing sample was made of PBMCs. The receptor source for this set is a woman aged 18-29 years in good health and CMV-seronegative.

The V call is TRBV30, the J call TRBJ1-6; the D is unclear. The V and J ends lost 3 bases and 6 bases respectively, with 15 bases between them. This CDR3 is 15 amino acids long. Germline V gene lookup returns CDR1 GTSNPN and CDR2 SVGIG (reference sequence). The CDR3 DNA follows: TGTGCCTGGAGCGCCGGGGAAGGAGGTAATTCACCCCTCCACTTT. Amino acids: CAWSAGEGGNSPLHF.

The V call is TRBV2, the J call TRBJ1-1, with D uncertain. This CDR3 spans 13 amino acids. CDR1 is SNHLY, CDR2 FYNNEI, per germline. The V and J ends lost 3 bases and 2 bases respectively, with 7 bases between them. The CDR3 reads CASSESVNTEAFF. For the CDR3, the DNA is TGTGCCAGCAGTGAGTCGGTCAACACTGAAGCTTTCTTT.

The chain links TRBV7-9 to TRBJ1-1; D is ambiguous. The germline V gene has CDR1 SEHNR and CDR2 FQNEAQ (reference sequence). The V end lost 7 bases, the J end lost 8 bases, and 11 bases lay between the germline ends. CDR3 length: 11 amino acids. The CDR3 DNA sequence: TGTGCCAGCAAGAGGAGTACGGAAGCTTTCTTT. This translates into CASKRSTEAFF.

V gene TRBV11-1 combines with J gene TRBJ1-2; TRBD1 agrees at 7 bases. Looked up from germline, CDR1 is SGHAT and CDR2 is FQDESV (reference sequence). The J segment lost 0 bases and the V segment lost 5 bases, leaving 6 bases of the junction unmatched. This CDR3 contains 15 residues. The CDR3 loop is CASSNRDRANYGYTF. CDR3 bases: TGTGCCAGCAGCAACCGGGACAGAGCTAACTATGGCTACACCTTC.

This chain uses TRBV7-2 with TRBJ1-1; weak D call: TRBD1 (6 bases). The CDR3 runs to 13 residues. The germline gives CDR1 SGHTA, CDR2 FQGNSA. Trimming stripped 4 bases from V and 13 bases from J, with 19 bases between. As DNA, the CDR3 is TGTGCCAGCAGCTCAAACAGGGCTAATTTAGGTTTCTTT. Translation gives CASSSNRANLGFF.

The chain employs TRBV7-3 and TRBJ2-1; TRBD1 agrees at 7 bases. The CDR3 extends over 13 amino acids. Germline V CDR1 and CDR2: SGHTA, FQGTGA. J gave up 6 bases and V 3 bases, and 2 bases lay outside the gene matches. The CDR3: CASSFTGANEQFF. In nucleotides, the CDR3 is TGTGCCAGCAGCTTTACAGGGGCCAATGAGCAGTTCTTC.

The chain carries TRBV30 and TRBJ1-1, with D tentatively TRBD1 (5 bases). This CDR3 region has 12 residues. Between the trimmed V and J ends, which lost 5 bases and 7 bases, there was a span of 14 bases. Germline-derived CDR1 and CDR2 are GTSNPN and SVGIG (reference sequence). The CDR3 DNA reads as TGTGCCTGGGGGAGGGGTCCATATGAAGCTTTCTTT. This sequence encodes CAWGRGPYEAFF.

The chain combines TRBV7-9 with TRBJ1-2, with 7 bases that match TRBD1. CDR3 length: 16 amino acids. The germline V gene has CDR1 SEHNR and CDR2 FQNEAQ (reference sequence). Germline trimming cut 6 bases from V and 6 bases from J; bases unmatched to any gene: 16. Here the CDR3 DNA reads TGTGCCAGCAGTCGGAGAAGCGGACAGGCCTTCGATGGCTACACCTTC. Translated: CASSRRSGQAFDGYTF.

The V call is TRBV30, the J call TRBJ2-7; TRBD2 matches at 10 bases. Germline V gene sequence: CDR1 GTSNPN, CDR2 SVGIG (reference sequence). This CDR3 comprises 13 residues. Trimming cost V 7 bases and J 3 bases; bases outside gene matches: 6. As DNA, the CDR3 is TGTGCCTCTAGCGGGGGAACCATCTACGAGCAGTACTTC. It yields the protein CASSGGTIYEQYF.

The chain has TRBV7-2 and TRBJ2-5, with TRBD2 identical over 7 bases. Germline V gene data show CDR1 as SGHTA and CDR2 as FQGNSA. J lost 5 bases, V lost 2 bases, and 8 bases had no gene match. The CDR3 runs 15 residues. In DNA, the CDR3 is TGTGCCAGCAGCTTAACGGCGGGAGTAGGTGAGACCCAGTACTTC. It yields the protein CASSLTAGVGETQYF. The variable domain in full, with the rest retrieved from reference TRBV7-2 and TRBJ2-5, is GAGVSQSPSNKVTEKGKDVELRCDPISGHTALYWYRQSLGQGLEFLIYFQGNSAPDKSGLPSDRFSAERTGGSVSTLTIQRTQQEDSAVYLCASSLTAGVGETQYFGPGTRLLVL.

This clone was seen just once. V and J are TRBV2 and TRBJ1-2; D gene uncertain. The CDR3 has 12 residues. Per germline, CDR1 SNHLY and CDR2 FYNNEI. Trimming left V 9 bases short and J 3 bases short, with 11 bases between. CDR3 sequence (DNA): TGTGCCAGAATCGGAGCGGACTATGGCTACACCTTC. Amino acid sequence: CARIGADYGYTF. The full variable domain, rest sourced from reference TRBV2 and TRBJ1-2, is EPEVTQTPSHQVTQMGQEVILRCVPISNHLYFYWYRQILGQKVEFLVSFYNNEISEKSEIFDDQFSVERPDGSNFTLKIRSTKLEDSAMYFCARIGADYGYTFGSGTRLTVV.

The gene calls are TRBV25-1 and TRBJ2-2, with 9 bases identical to TRBD2. Germline CDR1 is MGHDK and CDR2 is SYGVNS. This CDR3 region has 17 residues. The junction had 7 bases not matched to a gene; V was cut back by 4 bases and J by 1 base. The DNA of the CDR3 is TGTGCCAGCAGTGTTGCGGGGGGGCTGTGGAACACCGGGGAGCTGTTTTTT. Its protein is CASSVAGGLWNTGELFF.

This clone has just a few counts. The V call is TRBV6-5, the J call TRBJ1-1; D not certain. V was cut by 5 bases and J by 2 bases, with 9 bases left in between. Germline CDR1 is MNHEY and CDR2 is SVGAGI. This CDR3 region has 13 residues. The CDR3 region has the DNA TGTGCCAGCAGTCGTTGGCTTAACACTGAAGCTTTCTTT. Translating gives CASSRWLNTEAFF.

Here the CDR3 reads CASSLVVGSSTDTQYF. The CDR3, as DNA: TGCGCCAGCAGCTTGGTTGTGGGGAGCTCCACAGATACGCAGTATTTT. This chain joins TRBV5-1 and TRBJ2-3, with D possibly TRBD2 on 5 matching bases. The CDR3 covers 16 residues. Germline V gene data show CDR1 as SGHRS and CDR2 as YFSETQ. V dropped 0 bases and J dropped 2 bases, with 13 bases sitting between them. Complete variable domain (other parts from reference TRBV5-1 and TRBJ2-3): KAGVTQTPRYLIKTRGQQVTLSCSPISGHRSVSWYQQTPGQGLQFLFEYFSETQRNKGNFPGRFSGRQFSNSRSEMNVSTLELGDSALYLCASSLVVGSSTDTQYFGPGTRLTVL.

With respect to this clone: The junction differs from germline at one of its ends, possibly a read error. The rearrangement links TRBV28 to TRBJ1-2; D is ambiguous. Germline CDR1 reads MDHEN; CDR2 reads SYDVKM. The CDR3 sequence is 11 residues long. CDR3 coding DNA: TGTGCCAGCAGTTTTACGGGGTTATGGGCCTTC. Its translation is CASSFTGLWAF.

V usage is TRBV4-2 and J usage is TRBJ1-2; D may be TRBD1 (5 bases). V was cut by 0 bases and J by 3 bases, with 14 bases left in between. The V gene's germline CDR1 is LGHNA and CDR2 YNFKEQ. There are 16 residues in the CDR3. The CDR3 DNA sequence: TGTGCCAGCAGCCAAGAAGGGGATTGGGCAGACTATGGCTACACCTTC. Encoded protein: CASSQEGDWADYGYTF.

This chain uses TRBV28 with TRBJ2-7, with 7 bases identical to TRBD1. Germline lookup yields CDR1 MDHEN and CDR2 SYDVKM. V lost 5 bases, J lost 0 bases, and 7 bases stayed unmatched. The CDR3 has 15 amino acids. CDR3 protein: CASSPRTGPSYEQYF. As DNA, the CDR3 is TGTGCCAGCAGTCCTCGGACAGGACCCTCCTACGAGCAGTACTTC.

The rearrangement joins TRBV28 to TRBJ1-5, with TRBD1 as a possible D gene (6 bases). The CDR3 consists of 16 residues. V gave up 5 bases and J gave up 0 bases, with 14 bases separating them. Germline CDR1 and CDR2: MDHEN and SYDVKM. The CDR3 region has the DNA TGTGCCAGCAGTCATGGGGGCAGGGGTAGCAATCAGCCCCAGCATTTT. Translating gives CASSHGGRGSNQPQHF.

The chain combines TRBV29-1 with TRBJ1-1; TRBD1 is a possible D gene (5 bases). With 4 bases removed from V and 7 bases from J, the gap between germline ends came to 13 bases. The germline V gene encodes CDR1 SQVTM and CDR2 ANQGSEA. The CDR3 length is 12 residues. This CDR3 reads CSVGVGGSEAFF. The CDR3 DNA reads as TGCAGCGTTGGAGTGGGGGGAAGTGAAGCTTTCTTT.

The chain recombines TRBV28 with TRBJ1-4; 9 bases are shared with TRBD1. The J segment lost 10 bases and the V segment lost 7 bases, leaving 13 bases of the junction unmatched. CDR3 length: 15 residues. CDR1 and CDR2 (germline): MDHEN, SYDVKM. For the CDR3, the DNA is TGTGCCAGCAAGCCCCGGGGACAGGGACGCCTAAAACTGTTTTTT. This sequence encodes CASKPRGQGRLKLFF.

The gene calls are TRBV7-9 and TRBJ1-1; D unresolved. Trimming shortened V by 7 bases and J by 0 bases, and 6 bases separated the two germline ends. This CDR3 is built from 12 residues. Germline V gene data show CDR1 as SEHNR and CDR2 as FQNEAQ (reference sequence). The CDR3, as DNA: TGTGCCAGCACCCGAGTGAACACTGAAGCTTTCTTT. Residues: CASTRVNTEAFF.

This clone was seen once. The CDR3 spells CASSMGGTEAFF. The CDR3 DNA reads as TGTGCCAGTAGTATGGGAGGGACTGAAGCTTTCTTT. J is TRBJ1-1 and V is TRBV19; D gene unclear. V dropped 3 bases and J dropped 5 bases, with 7 bases sitting between them. The CDR3 is 12 residues long. CDR1 and CDR2 from the germline V gene are LNHDA and SQIVND (reference sequence).

This clone was found a few times. The chain is built from TRBV7-9 and TRBJ1-1; TRBD1 agrees at 11 bases. CDR3 size: 13 residues. Trimming at V came to 10 bases and at J to 5 bases, leaving 6 bases not matched to a gene. CDR1 is SEHNR and CDR2 is FQNEAQ in the germline V gene (reference sequence). The CDR3 loop is CATTGTGGTEAFF. The CDR3 DNA reads as TGTGCCACCACCGGGACAGGGGGTACTGAAGCTTTCTTT.

The CDR3 region has the DNA TGTGCCAGCAGCCGAGACAGGGGGCAAAACTATGGCTACACCTTC. Residues: CASSRDRGQNYGYTF. J is TRBJ1-2 and V is TRBV5-5; 10 bases fit TRBD1. CDR1 is SGHKS and CDR2 is YYEKEE in the germline V gene (reference sequence). The trim removed 4 bases at V and 2 bases at J, leaving 5 bases unmatched. The CDR3 loop spans 15 amino acids.

This rearrangement joins TRBV28 to TRBJ1-1; D is unresolved. The CDR3 loop spans 15 amino acids. Between the trimmed V and J ends, which lost 4 bases and 3 bases, there was a span of 15 bases. The germline gives CDR1 MDHEN, CDR2 SYDVKM. The CDR3 sequence is CASSSPTSTDTEAFF. Written as DNA, the CDR3 is TGTGCCAGCAGTTCCCCGACTAGCACGGACACTGAAGCTTTCTTT.

The CDR3 region is CASSYSNGRGQETQYF. CDR3 sequence (DNA): TGTGCCAGCAGTTACTCGAACGGCAGGGGCCAAGAGACCCAGTACTTC. V gene TRBV6-5 combines with J gene TRBJ2-5; possibly TRBD1 for D (6 bases). The V and J ends lost 0 bases and 1 base respectively, with 12 bases between them. This CDR3 region has 16 residues. CDR1 and CDR2 (germline): MNHEY, SVGAGI.

J is TRBJ2-3 and V is TRBV4-3; TRBD2 matches 8 bases. CDR1 and CDR2 from the germline V gene are LGHNA and YSLEER. V was clipped by 3 bases and J by 5 bases; unmatched bases: 7. This CDR3 is 15 amino acids long. For the CDR3, the DNA is TGCGCCAGCAGCCATAGGACTAGCCATGGAGATACGCAGTATTTT. Translation gives CASSHRTSHGDTQYF.

CDR3 sequence reads: CASTGGRSYGYTF. In DNA, the CDR3 is TGTGCCAGCACGGGGGGGCGGAGTTATGGCTACACCTTC. The genes are TRBV2 and TRBJ1-2; a possible D gene is TRBD1 (6 bases). With 7 bases removed from V and 5 bases from J, the gap between germline ends came to 14 bases. The CDR3 is 13 residues long. Germline V lookup: CDR1 SNHLY, CDR2 FYNNEI.

The CDR3 here is CASSQDRGGGELFF. The CDR3 DNA reads TGCGCCAGCAGCCAAGATCGAGGGGGTGGGGAGCTGTTTTTT. The rearrangement uses TRBV4-3 and TRBJ2-2; D is possibly TRBD1 (6 bases). CDR1 is LGHNA, CDR2 YSLEER, per germline. V lost 0 bases and J 8 bases, leaving 10 bases between the germline ends. The CDR3 loop spans 14 amino acids.

The CDR3 DNA is TGTGCCAGCAGCTTAGCTAACAGAGACACTGAAGCTTTCTTT. Its protein product is CASSLANRDTEAFF. J is TRBJ1-1 and V is TRBV7-9; D is uncertain. The V and J ends lost 0 bases and 3 bases respectively, with 8 bases between them. This CDR3 contains 14 residues. Germline V CDR1 and CDR2: SEHNR, FQNEAQ (reference sequence).

J is TRBJ2-1 and V is TRBV2; maybe TRBD2 (5 bases). In germline, CDR1 is SNHLY, CDR2 FYNNEI. The CDR3 sequence is 13 residues long. V was trimmed by 4 bases and J by 10 bases, leaving 14 bases between them. The CDR3 nucleotides are TGTGCCAGCAGTGTTCTTCTAGCTGGGGAGCAGTTCTTC. Its translation is CASSVLLAGEQFF.